The T cell receptor beta chain under discussion was sequenced for a study of blood T cell repertoires in COVID-19. While infection was still active, Seattle patients were enrolled and then followed longitudinally. The table came from immunoSEQ multiplex PCR; TCRdb's copy has only in-frame clones and leaves some out. The sample holds 75,000 to 95,000 clones; roughly 70% are singletons and the top ten take just under 4%. This CDR3 comprises 17 residues. Germline V gives CDR1 SGHRS, CDR2 YFSETQ. After removal of 4 bases from V and 0 bases from J, the junction contained 11 bases not matched to a gene. The chain employs TRBV5-1 and TRBJ1-1, with TRBD1 identical over 8 bases. Input material: peripheral blood. This TCR was sampled from a man aged 70 or older with COVID-19, enrolled during active disease. As DNA, the CDR3 is TGCGCCAGCAGCCCTCGACAGGGGAGACTGGTGAACACTGAAGCTTTCTTT. Its translation: CASSPRQGRLVNTEAFF.